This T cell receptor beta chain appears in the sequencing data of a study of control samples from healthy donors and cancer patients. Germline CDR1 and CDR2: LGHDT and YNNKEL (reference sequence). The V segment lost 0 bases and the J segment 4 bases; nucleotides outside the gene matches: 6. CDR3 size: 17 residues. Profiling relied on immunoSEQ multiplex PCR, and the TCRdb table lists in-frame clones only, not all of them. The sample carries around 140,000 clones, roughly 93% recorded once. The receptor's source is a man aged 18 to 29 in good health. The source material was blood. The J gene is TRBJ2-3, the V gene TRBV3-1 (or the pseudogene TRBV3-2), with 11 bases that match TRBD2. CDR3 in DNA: TGTGCCAGCAGCCAAGAAGTAGGACTAGCGGGTTCAGATACGCAGTATTTT. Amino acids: CASSQEVGLAGSDTQYF.